The sample holds a few counts of the clone carrying this T cell receptor beta chain. The antigen is not known. Scientists made TCR beta libraries using quantitative 5'-RACE with molecular barcodes. TCRdb independently ran MiXCR on the 5' RACE reads; one entry per CDR3 protein. The sample includes approximately 300,000 distinct CDR3 sequences, less than 25% of them seen just once. The data were taken from a study of CD8 T cells in ankylosing spondylitis. Findings of the study overall: Both synovial fluid and blood in reactive arthritis had previously been reported to carry some motif variants. Eight highly homologous variants formed a TCR beta motif that appeared characteristic of ankylosing spondylitis blood.

The CDR3 length is 13 residues. Deletions cut 4 bases from V and 1 base from J, with 4 bases between. Sample: blood, either unsorted or a sorted T cell fraction (not recorded which). The chain is built from TRBV12-3 or TRBV12-4 and TRBJ2-2; D unclear. This clonotype was obtained from a female donor with ankylosing spondylitis or in good health (not recorded which). The CDR3 nucleotides read TGTGCCAGCAGTTGGATGAACACCGGGGAGCTGTTTTTT. It yields the protein CASSWMNTGELFF.